What follows are 32 T cell receptor beta chains derived from one specimen sequenced in a study of brain T cells in children with intractable seizures. TCRdb's table, derived via immunoSEQ multiplex PCR, lists solely in-frame clones and lacks some. The sample comprises 70,000 to 90,000 clones, about 92% of which are singletons, and more than 1.5% rests with the top ten. The source was peripheral blood, collected at surgery. The receptors were sampled from a boy in the first two years of life with tuberous sclerosis and intractable seizures.

The chain carries TRBV7-2 and TRBJ1-6, with 10 bases aligning to TRBD1. This CDR3 has 16 amino acids. The junction had 7 bases not matched to a gene; V was cut back by 1 base and J by 10 bases. CDR1 is SGHTA, CDR2 FQGNSA, per germline. In DNA form, the CDR3 reads TGTGCCAGCAGCTTAGTGCAGGGACAGGGGTACTCACCCCTCCACTTT. Translated, it gives CASSLVQGQGYSPLHF.

The chain couples TRBV7-2 to TRBJ1-5; unclear D gene. Trimming took off 5 bases at V and 6 bases at J, with 8 bases between the two ends. Germline V gives CDR1 SGHTA, CDR2 FQGNSA. The CDR3 consists of 12 residues. The CDR3 nucleotides are TGTGCCAGCAGCCCGATAGGTCAGCCCCAGCATTTT. This gives the protein CASSPIGQPQHF.

This chain connects TRBV6-1 to TRBJ2-6, with D perhaps matching TRBD1 (6 bases). Germline V gene sequence: CDR1 MNHNS, CDR2 SASEGT. V was cut by 4 bases and J by 0 bases, with 10 bases left in between. CDR3 size: 16 residues. CDR3 sequence (DNA): TGTGCCAGCAGTGCACAGGGTCTCTCTGGGGCCAACGTCCTGACTTTC. Translated: CASSAQGLSGANVLTF.

The chain has TRBV3-1 (or the pseudogene TRBV3-2) and TRBJ1-2; D gene unclear. Trimming removed 0 bases from V and 6 bases from J, with 8 bases in between. Per germline, CDR1 LGHDT and CDR2 YNNKEL (reference sequence). The CDR3 covers 13 residues. The CDR3 is CASSQDGGHGYTF. The CDR3 nucleotides read TGTGCCAGCAGCCAAGACGGAGGACATGGCTACACCTTC.

The chain joins TRBV3-1 (or the pseudogene TRBV3-2) to TRBJ2-3; 10 bases are shared with TRBD2. The J segment lost 4 bases and the V segment lost 0 bases, leaving 16 bases of the junction unmatched. Germline CDR1 is LGHDT and CDR2 is YNNKEL (reference sequence). This CDR3 has 20 residues. The CDR3 DNA follows: TGTGCCAGCAGCCAAGATCCAGGCCGACTAGCGGGTCTCCCCCCAGATACGCAGTATTTT. Translated: CASSQDPGRLAGLPPDTQYF.

This sequence joins TRBV3-1 (or the pseudogene TRBV3-2) and TRBJ2-1; D perhaps matches TRBD2 (6 bases). CDR3 length equals 13 residues. Trimming shortened V by 8 bases and J by 3 bases, and 11 bases separated the two germline ends. The V gene's germline CDR1 is LGHDT and CDR2 YNNKEL (reference sequence). CDR3 region: CASRGNHYNEQFF. The CDR3 DNA sequence: TGTGCCAGCCGGGGGAACCACTACAATGAGCAGTTCTTC.

V gene TRBV15 combines with J gene TRBJ1-5; D is possibly TRBD1 (5 bases). The CDR3 has 13 amino acids. V lost 6 bases to trimming and J lost 3 bases, with 9 bases between them. Germline CDR1 and CDR2: LNHNV and YYDKDF (reference sequence). The CDR3 DNA follows: TGTGCCACCAGTGGTGGGACCAATCAGCCCCAGCATTTT. Encoded protein: CATSGGTNQPQHF.

This chain uses TRBV6-5 with TRBJ1-2; 8 bases line up with TRBD1. Per germline, CDR1 MNHEY and CDR2 SVGAGI. The CDR3 loop spans 11 amino acids. Trimming cost V 6 bases and J 8 bases; bases outside gene matches: 2. CDR3 in DNA: TGTGCCAGCAGACAGGGGGAGGGCTACACCTTC. Translation: CASRQGEGYTF.

This chain connects TRBV5-1 to TRBJ2-4; no definite D call. Germline assignment: CDR1 SGHRS and CDR2 YFSETQ. The CDR3 contains 13 residues. Trimming pared 0 bases from V and 6 bases from J, leaving 7 bases between. CDR3 loop: CASSLANSNIQYF. The CDR3 nucleotides are TGCGCCAGCAGCTTGGCTAACTCAAACATTCAGTACTTC. Combining the CDR3 with reference TRBV5-1 and TRBJ2-4 gives the whole variable domain KAGVTQTPRYLIKTRGQQVTLSCSPISGHRSVSWYQQTPGQGLQFLFEYFSETQRNKGNFPGRFSGRQFSNSRSEMNVSTLELGDSALYLCASSLANSNIQYFGAGTRLSVL.

This chain links TRBV27 with TRBJ2-3; 7 nucleotides line up with TRBD1. CDR1 and CDR2 from the germline V gene are MNHEY and SMNVEV (reference sequence). This CDR3 is 15 amino acids long. The V and J ends lost 5 bases and 5 bases, in that order; junction bases with no gene match: 10. The CDR3 loop reads CASSELGGREDTQYF. The CDR3 DNA follows: TGTGCCAGCAGTGAGTTAGGGGGCCGGGAAGATACGCAGTATTTT.

This clone came up once. The rearrangement uses TRBV5-6 and TRBJ1-3; 9 nucleotides match TRBD1. Germline-derived CDR1 and CDR2 are SGHDT and YYEEEE. This CDR3 is 16 amino acids long. V dropped 4 bases and J dropped 1; count of bases not matched to a gene: 6. The CDR3 DNA reads TGTGCCAGCAGCCGAGACAGGGGGTTGTCTGGAAACACCATATATTTT. Protein: CASSRDRGLSGNTIYF.

The V and J genes are TRBV15 and TRBJ1-5, with 7 positions matching TRBD1. This CDR3 contains 17 residues. CDR1 and CDR2 (germline): LNHNV, YYDKDF (reference sequence). Trimming took 1 base from V and 7 from J; bases not matched to a gene: 13. This CDR3 is CATSRVLAGQKNQPQHF. CDR3 in DNA: TGTGCCACCAGCAGAGTCCTAGCGGGACAGAAAAACCAGCCCCAGCATTTT.

Remarks on this clone: At one of its ends the junction is not consistent with the germline gene, which may arise from a read error. V and J are TRBV15 and TRBJ2-7; 10 bases align to TRBD2. Germline V gives CDR1 LNHNV, CDR2 YYDKDF (reference sequence). This CDR3 is built from 16 residues. The CDR3 loop is CATSGDPAGGPQEQYF. CDR3 sequence (DNA): TGTGCCACCAGCGGAGACCCAGCGGGAGGGCCTCAAGAGCAGTACTTC. Full variable domain (outside the CDR3, taken from reference TRBV15 and TRBJ2-7): DAMVIQNPRYQVTQFGKPVTLSCSQTLNHNVMYWYQQKSSQAPKLLFHYYDKDFNNEADTPDNFQSRRPNTSFCFLDIRSPGLGDTAMYLCATSGDPAGGPQEQYFGPGTRLTVT.

The chain joins TRBV30 to TRBJ1-6; D ambiguous. Trimming took off 0 bases at V and 10 bases at J, with 7 bases between the two ends. The CDR3 has 12 residues. Germline-derived CDR1 and CDR2 are GTSNPN and SVGIG (reference sequence). The CDR3 DNA follows: TGTGCCTGGAGTGTAAGGGAATCACCCCTCCACTTT. It is translated as CAWSVRESPLHF.

The genes are TRBV29-1 and TRBJ2-3, with D perhaps matching TRBD1 (5 bases). Per the germline V gene, CDR1 is SQVTM and CDR2 is ANQGSEA. V dropped 3 bases and J dropped 5 bases, with 12 bases sitting between them. The CDR3 totals 13 residues. The CDR3, as DNA: TGCAGCGTTGAGGTAACAGGTATAGATACGCAGTATTTT. Protein: CSVEVTGIDTQYF.

This chain links TRBV5-1 with TRBJ2-1; D may be TRBD1 (6 bases). Between the trimmed V and J ends, which lost 0 bases and 3 bases, there was a span of 16 bases. From germline, CDR1 is SGHRS and CDR2 YFSETQ. This CDR3 is 17 amino acids long. The CDR3 spells CASSLEVTGRFYNEQFF. DNA for the CDR3: TGCGCCAGCAGCTTGGAAGTTACAGGGAGATTCTACAATGAGCAGTTCTTC.

This chain connects TRBV7-2 to TRBJ2-5; D is ambiguous. V gave up 3 bases and J gave up 5 bases, with 13 bases separating them. Germline lookup yields CDR1 SGHTA and CDR2 FQGNSA. The CDR3 sequence is 14 residues long. CDR3 nucleotides: TGTGCCAGCAGCTTTGCATTTCGGGTGGAGACCCAGTACTTC. It translates to CASSFAFRVETQYF.

This clone has only a few counts. This rearrangement joins TRBV28 to TRBJ1-2, with D perhaps TRBD1 (5 bases). Germline assignment: CDR1 MDHEN and CDR2 SYDVKM. This CDR3 region has 12 residues. Trimming took 5 bases from V and 3 from J, leaving 7 bases between them. The CDR3 DNA reads TGTGCCAGCAGTCAGGGAGACTATGGCTACACCTTC. Translating gives CASSQGDYGYTF.

The chain combines TRBV7-9 with TRBJ1-1; D is perhaps TRBD1 (5 bases). The V end lost 3 bases, the J end lost 1 base, and 9 bases lay between the germline ends. The CDR3 contains 14 residues. CDR1 SEHNR and CDR2 FQNEAQ come from the germline V gene (reference sequence). CDR3 amino acids: CASSFFTGNTEAFF. For the CDR3, the DNA is TGTGCCAGCAGCTTCTTTACAGGGAACACTGAAGCTTTCTTT.

The V gene is TRBV7-8, the J gene TRBJ1-5, with 9 nucleotides matching TRBD1. CDR3 length equals 15 residues. Unmatched junction bases numbered 5, after V lost 5 bases and J lost 3 bases. CDR1 and CDR2 (germline): SGHVS, FQNEAQ. This CDR3 is CASSLGQGHNQPQHF. CDR3 in DNA: TGTGCCAGCAGCCTGGGACAGGGCCACAATCAGCCCCAGCATTTT. The full variable domain, its missing parts supplied by reference TRBV7-8 and TRBJ1-5, is GAGVSQSPRYKVAKRGQDVALRCDPISGHVSLFWYQQALGQGPEFLTYFQNEAQLDKSGLPSDRFFAERPEGSVSTLKIQRTQQEDSAVYLCASSLGQGHNQPQHFGDGTRLSIL.

The V gene is TRBV6-1, the J gene TRBJ1-3; D not resolved. CDR3 length: 14 amino acids. CDR1 MNHNS and CDR2 SASEGT come from the germline V gene. V was clipped by 3 bases and J by 0 bases, with 6 bases between them. CDR3 sequence reads: CASSDAFSGNTIYF. The CDR3 coding sequence is TGTGCCAGCAGTGACGCATTCTCTGGAAACACCATATATTTT.

J is TRBJ2-1 and V is TRBV29-1; D tentatively reads TRBD1 or TRBD2 (6 bases each). Trimming pared 6 bases from V and 4 bases from J, leaving 16 bases between. The CDR3 totals 14 residues. Germline values: CDR1 SQVTM, CDR2 ANQGSEA. DNA of the CDR3: TGCAGCGTCCCGAATCGGGGGCCTTACAATGAGCAGTTCTTC. Translating gives CSVPNRGPYNEQFF.

V usage is TRBV19 and J usage is TRBJ2-5; weak D call: TRBD1 (6 bases). Germline assignment: CDR1 LNHDA and CDR2 SQIVND (reference sequence). Between the trimmed V and J ends, which lost 6 bases and 1 base, there was a span of 9 bases. There are 13 residues in the CDR3. The DNA of the CDR3 is TGTGCCAGTAGCCGAGGGGGCCAAGAGACCCAGTACTTC. It translates to CASSRGGQETQYF.

J is TRBJ1-3 and V is TRBV7-8, with D possibly being TRBD1 (6 bases). The CDR3 runs 15 residues. The germline V gene has CDR1 SGHVS and CDR2 FQNEAQ. V lost 4 bases and J lost 2, with 12 bases in between. CDR3 sequence reads: CASSSGGQAGNTIYF. CDR3 coding DNA: TGTGCCAGCAGCTCGGGGGGGCAGGCTGGAAACACCATATATTTT.

V and J are TRBV2 and TRBJ1-4; 7 bases map to TRBD1. Trimming at V came to 4 bases and at J to 0 bases, leaving 8 bases not matched to a gene. The V gene's germline CDR1 is SNHLY and CDR2 FYNNEI. This CDR3 comprises 17 residues. The CDR3 DNA reads TGTGCCAGCAGTGCTCAGGGGGTCCTTGCAACTAATGAAAAACTGTTTTTT. It encodes CASSAQGVLATNEKLFF.

The V call is TRBV5-6, the J call TRBJ1-2; maybe TRBD1 (5 bases). The germline V gene encodes CDR1 SGHDT and CDR2 YYEEEE. V was trimmed by 0 bases and J by 0 bases, leaving 12 bases between them. The CDR3 extends over 16 amino acids. CDR3 sequence (DNA): TGTGCCAGCAGCTTGGGGACATCGCCTTCTAACTATGGCTACACCTTC. Translation gives CASSLGTSPSNYGYTF.

This chain uses TRBV4-1 with TRBJ2-7; 10 bases are shared with TRBD1. Germline trimming cut 4 bases from V and 2 bases from J; bases unmatched to any gene: 5. The CDR3 covers 15 residues. CDR1 MGHRA and CDR2 YSYEKL come from the germline V gene. The CDR3 coding sequence is TGCGCCAGCAGCCGCGGGGACAGGGGCACCTACGAGCAGTACTTC. Amino acids: CASSRGDRGTYEQYF.

The genes are TRBV6-6 and TRBJ1-4; D uncertain. In germline, CDR1 is MNHNY, CDR2 SVGAGI (reference sequence). Trimming pared 0 bases from V and 0 bases from J, leaving 5 bases between. The CDR3 runs to 15 residues. CDR3 sequence: CASSYSTATNEKLFF. CDR3 DNA sequence: TGTGCCAGCAGTTACTCGACCGCAACTAATGAAAAACTGTTTTTT.

This chain links TRBV5-4 with TRBJ2-5, with D uncertain. Trimming took off 4 bases at V and 7 bases at J, with 20 bases between the two ends. The CDR3 length is 15 residues. Germline V CDR1 and CDR2: SGHNT, YYREEE (reference sequence). The CDR3 is CASSPKGPTRVTQYF. The CDR3 DNA reads TGTGCCAGCAGCCCAAAGGGCCCGACACGCGTGACCCAGTACTTC.

This rearrangement joins TRBV3-1 (or the pseudogene TRBV3-2) to TRBJ2-7; possibly TRBD2 for D (6 bases). Trimming left V 4 bases short and J 0 bases short, with 13 bases between. The CDR3 length is 15 residues. CDR1 and CDR2 from the germline V gene are LGHDT and YNNKEL (reference sequence). CDR3 DNA sequence: TGTGCCAGCAGCCGCCGGGGACTTCTCTCCTACGAGCAGTACTTC. This sequence encodes CASSRRGLLSYEQYF.

This clone was recorded once. J is TRBJ1-5 and V is TRBV2, with D unclear. CDR3 length equals 15 residues. CDR1 SNHLY and CDR2 FYNNEI come from the germline V gene. Deletions cut 4 bases from V and 2 bases from J, with 12 bases between. The chain's CDR3 is CASSVGLGGNQPQHF. In DNA form, the CDR3 reads TGTGCCAGCAGTGTCGGGCTAGGAGGCAATCAGCCCCAGCATTTT.

This sequence joins TRBV28 and TRBJ1-5; a weak D match, TRBD1 (6 bases). The germline V gene has CDR1 MDHEN and CDR2 SYDVKM. The V end lost 2 bases, the J end lost 6 bases, and 11 bases lay between the germline ends. The CDR3 contains 14 residues. CDR3 in DNA: TGTGCCAGCAGTTTACGGGGGGCCAGTCAGCCCCAGCATTTT. Amino acid sequence: CASSLRGASQPQHF.